The 17 T cell receptor beta chains listed next were all sequenced from one sample in a study of blood T cell repertoires in COVID-19. The table came from immunoSEQ multiplex PCR; TCRdb's copy has only in-frame clones and leaves some out. The repertoire holds roughly 140,000 clones, with roughly three quarters as singletons. The specimen sequenced was peripheral blood. All receptors come from a woman aged 55-69 years with acute or convalescent COVID-19.

A remark on this clone: Other nucleotide sequences from this sample produce the same CDR3. V and J are TRBV19 and TRBJ1-1; no clear D. The CDR3 is made up of 14 amino acids. CDR1 LNHDA and CDR2 SQIVND come from the germline V gene (reference sequence). Between the trimmed V and J ends, which lost 0 bases and 0 bases, there was a span of 5 bases. CDR3 sequence (DNA): TGTGCCAGTAGTATAGATCGGGTGAACACTGAAGCTTTCTTT. Amino acids: CASSIDRVNTEAFF.

The genes are TRBV9 and TRBJ1-6; D is possibly TRBD1 (6 bases). V was shortened by 1 base and J by 7 bases, with 6 bases between the two germline ends. Germline values: CDR1 SGDLS, CDR2 YYNGEE. The CDR3 sequence is 13 residues long. This chain's CDR3 is CASSVTGNSPLHF. The DNA for the CDR3 is TGTGCCAGCAGCGTAACAGGGAATTCACCCCTCCACTTT.

This clone has more than one count but fewer than ten. J is TRBJ1-1 and V is TRBV5-1, with 8 nucleotides matching TRBD1. The CDR3 runs 15 residues. CDR1 and CDR2 (germline): SGHRS, YFSETQ. The ends lost 1 base at V and 1 base at J; junction bases unmatched: 3. The CDR3 region is CASSLFGTGNTEAFF. CDR3 bases: TGCGCCAGCAGCTTGTTCGGGACAGGGAACACTGAAGCTTTCTTT.

The count of this clone is one. The CDR3 spells CASSLSGGSYNEQFF. The CDR3 nucleotides read TGCGCCAGCAGCTTATCAGGGGGCTCCTACAATGAGCAGTTCTTC. The rearrangement links TRBV5-1 to TRBJ2-1; TRBD1 matches at 7 bases. V was pared by 2 bases and J by 0 bases, with 2 bases of the junction left unmatched. This CDR3 contains 15 residues. CDR1 is SGHRS and CDR2 is YFSETQ in the germline V gene.

This rearrangement joins TRBV19 to TRBJ2-7; D possibly corresponds to TRBD1 (6 bases). The V gene's germline CDR1 is LNHDA and CDR2 SQIVND (reference sequence). V lost 5 bases to trimming and J lost 4 bases, with 12 bases between them. The CDR3 spans 13 residues. This chain's CDR3 is CASSLTGWYEQYF. DNA for the CDR3: TGTGCCAGTAGTTTAACAGGGTGGTACGAGCAGTACTTC.

The sample holds one count of this clone. The rearrangement links TRBV30 to TRBJ2-7; 8 bases align to TRBD1. J was trimmed by 2 bases and V by 4 bases; bases with no gene match: 7. The CDR3 spans 14 residues. The V gene's germline CDR1 is GTSNPN and CDR2 SVGIG (reference sequence). The CDR3 sequence: CAWISGTGAYEQYF. The CDR3 nucleotides are TGTGCCTGGATCTCCGGGACAGGCGCCTACGAGCAGTACTTC.

CDR3 in amino acids: CASSHYGGRATGELFF. The CDR3 nucleotides are TGTGCCAGCAGCCATTACGGCGGGCGGGCAACCGGGGAGCTGTTTTTT. This rearrangement joins TRBV3-1 (or the pseudogene TRBV3-2) to TRBJ2-2, with D maybe TRBD2 (5 bases). CDR3 length equals 16 residues. With 3 bases removed from V and 5 bases from J, the gap between germline ends came to 16 bases. Germline V gene sequence: CDR1 LGHDT, CDR2 YNNKEL (reference sequence).

This clone was seen a few times. The chain is built from TRBV14 and TRBJ2-1, with D possibly TRBD2 on 5 matching bases. CDR1 and CDR2 from the germline V gene are SGHDN and FVKESK. Trimming removed 4 bases at V and 7 bases at J, with 17 bases between. The CDR3 contains 15 residues. This CDR3 is CASSPWFRDGNEQFF. CDR3 nucleotide sequence: TGTGCCAGCAGCCCATGGTTTCGGGATGGGAATGAGCAGTTCTTC.

The chain links TRBV6-5 to TRBJ1-6, with D possibly matching TRBD1 (6 bases). The germline V and J ends were trimmed by 6 bases and 7 bases, with 13 bases remaining between them. CDR3 length: 14 amino acids. CDR1 and CDR2 from the germline V gene are MNHEY and SVGAGI. The CDR3 here is CASSDRTENSPLHF. The CDR3 DNA is TGTGCCAGCAGCGACAGGACAGAGAATTCACCCCTCCACTTT.

The rearrangement uses TRBV5-4 and TRBJ2-1, with 7 bases fitting TRBD1. The CDR3 loop spans 15 amino acids. Germline CDR1 is SGHNT and CDR2 is YYREEE (reference sequence). V trimming: 4 bases; J trimming: 4 bases; junction bases outside the gene matches: 8. CDR3 sequence: CASSQGQRPYNEQFF. The CDR3 DNA reads as TGTGCCAGCAGCCAGGGACAGCGCCCTTACAATGAGCAGTTCTTC.

This chain links TRBV6-4 with TRBJ2-2; D might be TRBD1 (5 bases). CDR3 length equals 14 residues. The ends were cut back, 3 bases at V and 2 bases at J, with 7 bases in the middle. Germline V gene sequence: CDR1 MRHNA, CDR2 SNTAGT. CDR3 nucleotide sequence: TGTGCCAGCAGTGAACAGGTTAACACCGGGGAGCTGTTTTTT. Amino acid sequence: CASSEQVNTGELFF.

This chain connects TRBV5-1 to TRBJ2-1, with 9 bases fitting TRBD2. J was trimmed by 4 bases and V by 6 bases; bases with no gene match: 2. Germline V gene sequence: CDR1 SGHRS, CDR2 YFSETQ. The CDR3 runs to 13 residues. CDR3 amino acids: CASNAGGYNEQFF. The CDR3 region has the DNA TGCGCCAGCAATGCGGGAGGGTACAATGAGCAGTTCTTC.

The CDR3 spells CASSHGTGLAGRWAGELFF. CDR3 coding DNA: TGTGCCAGCAGCCACGGAACGGGACTAGCGGGACGATGGGCCGGGGAGCTGTTTTTT. V gene TRBV7-7 combines with J gene TRBJ2-2; the match to TRBD2 covers 13 bases. V lost 5 bases to trimming and J lost 6 bases; unmatched junction nucleotides: 15. Germline V gene data show CDR1 as SSHAT and CDR2 as FNYEAQ (reference sequence). This CDR3 has 19 amino acids.

The rearrangement uses TRBV28 and TRBJ2-3; 12 bases line up with TRBD2. CDR3 size: 20 residues. Unmatched junction bases numbered 20, after V lost 5 bases and J lost 5 bases. CDR1 is MDHEN and CDR2 is SYDVKM in the germline V gene. CDR3 DNA sequence: TGTGCCAGCAGTACCCGACTAGCGGGAGAAAAAAGACGCGTATTAGATACGCAGTATTTT. Its protein is CASSTRLAGEKRRVLDTQYF.

The J gene is TRBJ2-3, the V gene TRBV25-1; 8 bases line up with TRBD2. The germline V gene encodes CDR1 MGHDK and CDR2 SYGVNS. The V segment lost 2 bases and the J segment 4 bases; nucleotides outside the gene matches: 2. The CDR3 extends over 14 amino acids. CDR3 in DNA: TGTGCCAGCAGTGAACGGCGGGGGGCAGATACGCAGTATTTT. Translating it yields CASSERRGADTQYF.

The J gene is TRBJ2-1, the V gene TRBV7-9; 10 bases align to TRBD1. Germline V gives CDR1 SEHNR, CDR2 FQNEAQ (reference sequence). The CDR3 loop spans 15 amino acids. V trimming: 5 bases; J trimming: 7 bases; junction bases outside the gene matches: 8. The CDR3: CASSRAGQGKNEQFF. For the CDR3, the DNA is TGTGCCAGCAGCCGGGCGGGACAGGGGAAAAATGAGCAGTTCTTC.

This rearrangement joins TRBV30 to TRBJ1-2; possible D gene TRBD1, 6 bases. CDR1 is GTSNPN and CDR2 is SVGIG in the germline V gene (reference sequence). The CDR3 has 12 residues. The V gene lost 2 bases and the J gene lost 4 bases, with 8 bases spanning the gap. This CDR3 reads CAWSRTVYGYTF. The CDR3 bases are TGTGCCTGGAGTAGGACAGTCTATGGCTACACCTTC.